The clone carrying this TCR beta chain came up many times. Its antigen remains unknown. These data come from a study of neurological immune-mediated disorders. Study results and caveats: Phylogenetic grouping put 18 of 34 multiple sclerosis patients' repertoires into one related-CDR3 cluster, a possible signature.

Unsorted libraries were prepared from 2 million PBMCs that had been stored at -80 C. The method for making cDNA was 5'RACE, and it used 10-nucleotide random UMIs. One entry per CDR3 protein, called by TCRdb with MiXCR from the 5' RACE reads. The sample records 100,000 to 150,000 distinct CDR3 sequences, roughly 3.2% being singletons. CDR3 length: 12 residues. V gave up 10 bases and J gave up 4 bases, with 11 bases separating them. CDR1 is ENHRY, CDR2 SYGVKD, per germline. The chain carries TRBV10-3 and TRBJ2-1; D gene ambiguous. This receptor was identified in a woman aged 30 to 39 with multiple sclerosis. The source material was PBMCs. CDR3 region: CATGRNYNEQFF. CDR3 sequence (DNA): TGTGCCACCGGACGGAATTACAATGAGCAGTTCTTC.